A single sample is the source of the 6 T cell receptor beta chains below, sequenced in a study of T cells in women clearing cervical HPV infection. Here immunoSEQ multiplex PCR was the method, and the copy in TCRdb shows in-frame clones only, minus some. This table lists over 30,000 clones. The sample was blood buffy coat. These receptors were taken from a woman aged 18 to 75 with a cervical HPV16 infection that either progressed to CIN3+ or cleared (not recorded which).

A note on this clone: The read ends 3 residues before the CDR3 terminus; that terminus is restored from the germline J gene. The J gene is TRBJ2-3, the V gene TRBV13; D is perhaps TRBD2 (6 bases). With 5 bases removed from V and 0 bases from J, the gap between germline ends came to 15 bases. CDR1 is PRHDT, CDR2 FYEKMQ, per germline (reference sequence). CDR3 length equals 16 residues. The sequenced CDR3 bases are TGTGCCAGCAGCCCGACCAGGGACTCGAGCACAGATACG. It encodes CASSPTRDSSTDT. The whole CDR3 sequence is CASSPTRDSSTDTQYF.

A remark on this clone: Read data end 3 residues before the CDR3 end; the end is taken from the germline J gene. V is TRBV29-1 and J is TRBJ2-7; 8 bases are a match to TRBD2. The CDR3 is 15 residues long. The germline V gene encodes CDR1 SQVTM and CDR2 ANQGSEA. J was trimmed by 5 bases and V by 6 bases; bases with no gene match: 15. The covered CDR3 bases are TGCAGCGTCCGAGGGCATCAGCGGGAGATTGACGAG. This translates into CSVRGHQREIDE. The CDR3 as a whole reads CSVRGHQREIDEQYF.

The sequenced CDR3 bases are TGTGCCAGCAGTGACGCCCCGGTTTCTGAA. It specifies CASSDAPVSE. From start to end, the CDR3 is CASSDAPVSEAFF. The V gene is TRBV25-1, the J gene TRBJ1-1; D remains ambiguous. The read terminates 3 residues before the CDR3 end, so the remaining end is supplied by the germline J gene. V gave up 3 bases and J gave up 6 bases, with 11 bases separating them. CDR1 is MGHDK, CDR2 SYGVNS, per germline. This CDR3 spans 13 amino acids.

For this clone: The read comes to an end 3 residues before the CDR3 does, leaving the germline J gene to fill in the end. V and J are TRBV18 and TRBJ1-2; D gene ambiguous. This CDR3 has 16 residues. From germline, CDR1 is KGHSH and CDR2 LQKENI. CDR3 DNA (partial): TGTGCCAGCTCACCTCTTCCCCCTACCTCTCCGCTCGAC. Translation gives CASSPLPPTSPLD. The full CDR3 is CASSPLPPTSPLDYTF.

With respect to this clone: The read ends 3 residues shy of where the CDR3 ends; the end is completed using the germline J gene. Other DNA sequences in this sample translate to the same CDR3. This chain links TRBV5-1 with TRBJ1-4; D possibly corresponds to TRBD1 (6 bases). V was trimmed by 0 bases and J by 8 bases, leaving 11 bases between them. The CDR3 consists of 14 residues. CDR1 is SGHRS, CDR2 YFSETQ, per germline. This chain's CDR3 is CASSLGGGNEKLFF. The part of the CDR3 DNA that was read is TGCGCCAGCAGCTTGGGAGGGGGTAACGAAAAA.

Regarding this clone: The read comes to an end 3 residues before the CDR3 does, leaving the germline J gene to fill in the end. This chain uses TRBV30 with TRBJ1-3, with a weak D call TRBD1 (6 bases). This CDR3 is 16 amino acids long. V was clipped by 2 bases and J by 4 bases, with 18 bases between them. Germline-derived CDR1 and CDR2 are GTSNPN and SVGIG (reference sequence). The CDR3 DNA, read in part, is TGTGCCTGGAGTATCGTAAGGACAGCTAAAGGAAACACC. It is translated as CAWSIVRTAKGNT. The entire CDR3 protein is CAWSIVRTAKGNTIYF.